Listed here are 19 T cell receptor beta chains from one sample, sequenced in a study of CXCR3-negative and CXCR3-positive naive CD8 T cells. No antigens are known for them. UMI-tagged TRB cDNA libraries were built via 5' RACE. TCRdb reprocessed the 5' RACE reads, with one entry per CDR3 protein and no DNA. The sample data list 120,000 to 150,000 distinct CDR3 sequences. The study, taken as a whole, reports: Higher TRB CDR3 hydrophobicity marked CXCR3-positive naive cells relative to CXCR3-negative naive cells.

The sample comprised naive CXCR3+ CD8+ T cells from blood. As for subset: CD45RO-CCR7+CD27+CD95- naive CD8+ T cells expressing CXCR3 (TNR3+). These receptors were taken from a human donor in good health. Some clones in this sample may be carry-over from other donors' samples.

The chain combines TRBV9 with TRBJ1-1. Per the germline V gene, CDR1 is SGDLS and CDR2 is YYNGEE. This CDR3 region has 14 residues. CDR3 region: CASSVGRMNTQAFF. The entire variable domain, with the rest obtained from reference TRBV9 and TRBJ1-1, is as follows: DSGVTQTPKHLITATGQRVTLRCSPRSGDLSVYWYQQSLDQGLQFLIQYYNGEERAKGNILERFSAQQFPDLHSELNLSSLELGDSALYFCASSVGRMNTQAFFGQGTRLTVV.

The chain is built from TRBV7-6 and TRBJ2-7; no DNA is available, so the TRBD2 call from TCRdb remains unchecked. The CDR3 sequence is 16 residues long. Germline assignment: CDR1 SGHVS and CDR2 FNYEAQ. The CDR3 loop reads CASSSIIAAGDYEQYF.

The V call is TRBV12-3 or TRBV12-4, the J call TRBJ2-5; TCRdb's D call, TRBD1, is unchecked because there is no DNA. The CDR3 runs to 14 residues. CDR3 protein: CASSFPGQGEAQYF.

The chain is built from TRBV15 and TRBJ1-5. The CDR3 sequence is 13 residues long. Germline-derived CDR1 and CDR2 are LNHNV and YYDKDF (reference sequence). Here the CDR3 reads CATSGRGNQPQHF.

The rearrangement links TRBV30 to TRBJ1-5; checking the TCRdb D call of TRBD1 is not possible without DNA. This CDR3 has 15 amino acids. From germline, CDR1 is GTSNPN and CDR2 SVGIG (reference sequence). The CDR3 reads CAWTDRLPGNQPQHF.

The V gene is TRBV12-3 or TRBV12-4, the J gene TRBJ2-7; lacking DNA, the TRBD1 call made by TCRdb goes unchecked. The CDR3 is 16 amino acids. The CDR3 is CASTGGQKTLSYEQYF.

This chain connects TRBV7-9 to TRBJ2-1; no DNA is available, so the TRBD1 call from TCRdb remains unchecked. This CDR3 has 16 amino acids. Germline V gene data show CDR1 as SEHNR and CDR2 as FQNEAQ (reference sequence). CDR3 protein: CASSRLTGGVHNEQFF.

The genes are TRBV6-5 and TRBJ2-5; TCRdb outputs TRBD1, but without DNA this stays unchecked. CDR1 is MNHEY and CDR2 is SVGAGI in the germline V gene. The CDR3 is 15 residues long. CDR3 in amino acids: CASSSPGQGGETQYF.

The chain uses TRBV27 and TRBJ2-7; TCRdb proposes TRBD2, but this gene call is untestable without DNA. The CDR3 is 15 amino acids. CDR1 is MNHEY and CDR2 is SMNVEV in the germline V gene (reference sequence). The CDR3 here is CASNAKGGWSYEQYF.

This sequence joins TRBV7-2 and TRBJ2-3; TCRdb indicates TRBD2, and absent DNA this call remains unverified. Germline CDR1 reads SGHTA; CDR2 reads FQGNSA. The CDR3 runs to 14 residues. CDR3 loop: CASSLLERGDTQYF.

The chain is built from TRBV20-1 and TRBJ1-5; as DNA is missing, the TRBD1 call by TCRdb cannot be tested. In germline, CDR1 is DFQATT, CDR2 SNEGSKA (reference sequence). The length of the CDR3 is 15 residues. This CDR3 reads CSATWGQGSNQPQHF.

The rearrangement uses TRBV11-3 and TRBJ1-1; the TCRdb D gene call, TRBD1, has no DNA to confirm it. CDR3 length: 14 amino acids. Germline-derived CDR1 and CDR2 are SGHNT and YENEEA. CDR3 sequence: CASSFSQGYTEAFF.

This sequence joins TRBV5-5 and TRBJ2-6. Germline V lookup: CDR1 SGHKS, CDR2 YYEKEE (reference sequence). The CDR3 runs 16 residues. The CDR3 region is CASSLVPSSGANVLTF.

V gene TRBV27 combines with J gene TRBJ1-1. CDR1 is MNHEY, CDR2 SMNVEV, per germline (reference sequence). CDR3 length equals 12 residues. The CDR3: CASSSPRAEAFF.

V and J are TRBV6-4 and TRBJ2-3; the D gene TCRdb calls, TRBD1, cannot be checked with no DNA. The length of the CDR3 is 14 residues. Germline CDR1 is MRHNA and CDR2 is SNTAGT. The CDR3 sequence: CASGGAGSTDTQYF.

The genes are TRBV7-9 and TRBJ2-5. The germline gives CDR1 SEHNR, CDR2 FQNEAQ (reference sequence). CDR3 length equals 13 residues. Here the CDR3 reads CASTSVIKETQYF.

The V and J genes are TRBV29-1 and TRBJ2-1; the TRBD1 assignment by TCRdb is unverifiable without DNA. This CDR3 comprises 14 residues. Per germline, CDR1 SQVTM and CDR2 ANQGSEA. The chain's CDR3 is CSLVGTGNYNEQFF.

The CDR3 protein is CSARGLAGGNLSNTQYF. The genes are TRBV20-1 and TRBJ2-3; the TCRdb D gene call, TRBD2, has no DNA to confirm it. The CDR3 consists of 17 residues. The germline V gene has CDR1 DFQATT and CDR2 SNEGSKA (reference sequence).

CDR3 amino acids: CASSSSLRTEDGYTF. The chain links TRBV7-9 to TRBJ1-2; without DNA, the TCRdb call of TRBD1 cannot be checked. The CDR3 is 15 amino acids. Germline values: CDR1 SEHNR, CDR2 FQNEAQ (reference sequence).